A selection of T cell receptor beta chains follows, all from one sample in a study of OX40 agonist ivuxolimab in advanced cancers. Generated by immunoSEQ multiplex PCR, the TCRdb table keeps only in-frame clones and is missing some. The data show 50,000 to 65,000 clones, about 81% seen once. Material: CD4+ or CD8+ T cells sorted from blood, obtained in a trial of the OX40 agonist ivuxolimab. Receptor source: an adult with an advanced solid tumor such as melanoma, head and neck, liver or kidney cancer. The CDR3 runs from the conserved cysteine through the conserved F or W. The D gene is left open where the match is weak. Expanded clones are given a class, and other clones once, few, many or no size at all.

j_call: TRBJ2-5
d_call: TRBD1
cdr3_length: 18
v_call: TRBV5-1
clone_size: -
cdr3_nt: TGCGCCAGCAGCTTGGGGGACCCCGGGACAGGGGGGTCAGAGACCCAGTACTTC
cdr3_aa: CASSLGDPGTGGSETQYF

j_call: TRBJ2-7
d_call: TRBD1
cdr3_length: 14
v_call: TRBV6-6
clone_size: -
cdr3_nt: TGTGCCAGCAAGGTGGGACAGGTTTCCTACGAGCAGTACTTC
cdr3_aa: CASKVGQVSYEQYF

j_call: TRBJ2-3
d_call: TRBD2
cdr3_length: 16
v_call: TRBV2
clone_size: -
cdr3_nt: TGTGCCAGCAAACCGGGACTAGCGGGGGGTGTAGATACGCAGTATTTT
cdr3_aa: CASKPGLAGGVDTQYF

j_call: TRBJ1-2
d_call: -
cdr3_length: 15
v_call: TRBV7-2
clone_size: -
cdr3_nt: TGTGCCAGCAGCCTCCCCCCGGCAGGAAGCTATGGCTACACCTTC
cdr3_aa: CASSLPPAGSYGYTF

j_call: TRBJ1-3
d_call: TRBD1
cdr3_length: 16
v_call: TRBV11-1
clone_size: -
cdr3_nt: TGTGCCAGCAGTCGGGACAGTAGGTTCTCTGGAAACACCATATATTTT
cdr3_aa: CASSRDSRFSGNTIYF

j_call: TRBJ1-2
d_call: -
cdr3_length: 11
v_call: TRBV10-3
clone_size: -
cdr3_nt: TGTGCCATCAGTGGGATGTATGGCTACACCTTC
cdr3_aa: CAISGMYGYTF

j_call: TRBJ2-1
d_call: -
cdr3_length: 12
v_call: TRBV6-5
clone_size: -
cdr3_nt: TGTGCCAGCAGTTACCCTAGGGACTTGCAGTTCTTC
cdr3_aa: CASSYPRDLQFF

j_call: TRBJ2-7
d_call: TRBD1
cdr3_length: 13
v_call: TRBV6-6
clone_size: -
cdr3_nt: TGTGCCAGCAGTAGGGGGACAGGGGGCGAGCAGTACTTC
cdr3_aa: CASSRGTGGEQYF

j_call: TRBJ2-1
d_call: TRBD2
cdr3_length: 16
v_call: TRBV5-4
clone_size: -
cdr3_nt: TGTGCCAGCAGCTTGACTAGCGGGGGTTTATACAATGAGCAGTTCTTC
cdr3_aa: CASSLTSGGLYNEQFF

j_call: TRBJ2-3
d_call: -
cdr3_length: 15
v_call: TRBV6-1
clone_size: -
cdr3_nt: TGTGCCAGCAGGGAGGGGGTCCATAGCACAGATACGCAGTATTTT
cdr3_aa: CASREGVHSTDTQYF

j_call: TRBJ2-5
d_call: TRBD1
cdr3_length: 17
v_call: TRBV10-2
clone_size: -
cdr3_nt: TGCGCCAGCAGTGAATACCTGACAGGGGGCTATGGAGAGACCCAGTACTTC
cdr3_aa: CASSEYLTGGYGETQYF

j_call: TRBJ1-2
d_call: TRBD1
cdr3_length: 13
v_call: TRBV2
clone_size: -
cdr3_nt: TGTGCCAGGGGGACAGGGAGCGGCTATGGCTACACCTTC
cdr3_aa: CARGTGSGYGYTF

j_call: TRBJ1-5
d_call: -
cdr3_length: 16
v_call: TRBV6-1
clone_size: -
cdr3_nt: TGTGCCAGCAGTGCCGCGTCAGGAGATAGCAATCAGCCCCAGCATTTT
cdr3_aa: CASSAASGDSNQPQHF

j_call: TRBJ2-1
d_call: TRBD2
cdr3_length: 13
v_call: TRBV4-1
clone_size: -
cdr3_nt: TGCGCCACCACGGGGGGTGAGTACAATGAGCAGTTCTTC
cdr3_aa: CATTGGEYNEQFF

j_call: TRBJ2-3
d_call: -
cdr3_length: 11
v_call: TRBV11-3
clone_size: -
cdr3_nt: TGTGCCAGCAGCTTTACGGATACGCAGTATTTT
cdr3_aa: CASSFTDTQYF

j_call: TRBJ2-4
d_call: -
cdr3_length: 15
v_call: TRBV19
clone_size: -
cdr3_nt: TGTGCCAGTAGTATATTGAAGGGTGCCAAAAACATTCAGTACTTC
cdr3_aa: CASSILKGAKNIQYF

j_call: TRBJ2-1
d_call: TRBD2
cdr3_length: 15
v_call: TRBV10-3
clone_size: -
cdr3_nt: TGTGCCATCAGTGAGTCTCTAGCGGGGAGGGGTGAGCAGTTCTTC
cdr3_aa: CAISESLAGRGEQFF

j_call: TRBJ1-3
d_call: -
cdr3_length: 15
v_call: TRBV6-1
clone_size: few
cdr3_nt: TGTGCCAGCAGCGCCCGACAAGTCTCTGGAAACACCATATATTTT
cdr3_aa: CASSARQVSGNTIYF

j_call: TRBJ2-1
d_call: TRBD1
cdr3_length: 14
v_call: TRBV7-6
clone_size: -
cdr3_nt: TGTGCCAGCAGCCGACAGGGTCGATGGAATGAGCAGTTCTTC
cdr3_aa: CASSRQGRWNEQFF

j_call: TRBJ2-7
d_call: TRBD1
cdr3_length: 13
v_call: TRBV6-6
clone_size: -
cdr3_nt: TGTGCCAGCACCCTGGGGACAGGGGCCGAGCAGTACTTC
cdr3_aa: CASTLGTGAEQYF

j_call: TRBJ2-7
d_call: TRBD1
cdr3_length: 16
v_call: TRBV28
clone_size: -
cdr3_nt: TGTGCCAGCAGGAAGGAGGACAGGGCCTCTTCCTACGAGCAGTACTTC
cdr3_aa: CASRKEDRASSYEQYF

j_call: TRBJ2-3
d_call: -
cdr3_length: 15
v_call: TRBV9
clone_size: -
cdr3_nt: TGTGCCAGCAGCGTATTAAGGCTAGCCACAGATACGCAGTATTTT
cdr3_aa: CASSVLRLATDTQYF

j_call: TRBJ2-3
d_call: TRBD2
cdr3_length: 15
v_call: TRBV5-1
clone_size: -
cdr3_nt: TGCGCCAGCAGCTTGGCCCTAGCGGGGCAAGATACGCAGTATTTT
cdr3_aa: CASSLALAGQDTQYF

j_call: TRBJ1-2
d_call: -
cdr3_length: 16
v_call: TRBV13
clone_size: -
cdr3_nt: TGTGCCAGCAGCTTAGGCCGGCAGCCTCGAACGTGGGGCTACACCTTC
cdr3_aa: CASSLGRQPRTWGYTF

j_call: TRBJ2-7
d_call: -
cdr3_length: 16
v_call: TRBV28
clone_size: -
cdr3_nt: TGTGCCAGCAGTTCCTCCTGGGGGCCCACCCGGGACGAGCAGTACTTC
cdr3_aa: CASSSSWGPTRDEQYF

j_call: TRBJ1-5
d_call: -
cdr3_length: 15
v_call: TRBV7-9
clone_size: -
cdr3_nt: TGTGCCAGCAGCTTAGATATAGGGGCCCAACAGCCCCAGCATTTT
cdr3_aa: CASSLDIGAQQPQHF

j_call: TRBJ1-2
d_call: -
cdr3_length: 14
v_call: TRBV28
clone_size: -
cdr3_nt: TGTGCCAGTAGACTCCAGGGGATAGGCTATGGCTACACCTTC
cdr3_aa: CASRLQGIGYGYTF

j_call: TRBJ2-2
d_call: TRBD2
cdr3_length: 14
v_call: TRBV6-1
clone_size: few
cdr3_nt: TGTGCCAGCACCAGCGGGGGAGACGGGGGGGAGCTGTTTTTT
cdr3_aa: CASTSGGDGGELFF

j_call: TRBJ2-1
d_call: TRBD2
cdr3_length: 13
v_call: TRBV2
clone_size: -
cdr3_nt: TGTGCCAGCATCCTTGCCACGGGAGGCGAGCAGTTCTTC
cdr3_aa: CASILATGGEQFF

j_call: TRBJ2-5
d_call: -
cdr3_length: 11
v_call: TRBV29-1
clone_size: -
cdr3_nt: TGCAGCGTTGTAACCCAAGAGACCCAGTACTTC
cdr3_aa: CSVVTQETQYF

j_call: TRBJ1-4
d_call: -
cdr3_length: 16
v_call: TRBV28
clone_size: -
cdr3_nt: TGTGCCAGCAGTTTCGGGGGGAATGGCTATAATGAAAAACTGTTTTTT
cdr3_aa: CASSFGGNGYNEKLFF

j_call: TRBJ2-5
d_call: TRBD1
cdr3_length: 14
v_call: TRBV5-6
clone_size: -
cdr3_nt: TGTGCCAGCAGCTTGTGGGACAGGCAAGAGACCCAGTACTTC
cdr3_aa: CASSLWDRQETQYF

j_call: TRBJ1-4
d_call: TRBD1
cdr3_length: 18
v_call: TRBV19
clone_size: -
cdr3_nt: TGTGCCAGTAGTATTACCCGGACAGGGGGCGCGACTAATGAAAAACTGTTTTTT
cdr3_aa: CASSITRTGGATNEKLFF

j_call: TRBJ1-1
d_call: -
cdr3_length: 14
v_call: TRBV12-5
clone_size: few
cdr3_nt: TGTGCTAGTGGCCAGGGAGGACGGGGGACTGAAGCTTTCTTT
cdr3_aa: CASGQGGRGTEAFF

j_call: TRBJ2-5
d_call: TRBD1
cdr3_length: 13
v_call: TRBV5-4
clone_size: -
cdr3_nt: TGTGCCAGCAGCACAGGGGGCCGGGAGACCCAGTACTTC
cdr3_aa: CASSTGGRETQYF

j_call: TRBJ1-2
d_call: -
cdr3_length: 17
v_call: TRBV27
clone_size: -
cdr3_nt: TGTGCCAGCACCAAACAAGCCCCGGCGGGGAACCCCTATGGCTACACCTTC
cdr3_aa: CASTKQAPAGNPYGYTF

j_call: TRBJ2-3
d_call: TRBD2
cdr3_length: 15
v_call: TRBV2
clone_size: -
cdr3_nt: TGTGCCAGCAGTCGGGCGGGGGGGAGCACAGATACGCAGTATTTT
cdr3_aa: CASSRAGGSTDTQYF

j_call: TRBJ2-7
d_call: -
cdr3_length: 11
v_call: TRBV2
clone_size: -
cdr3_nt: TGTGCCAGCAGTCCTACCTACGAGCAGTACTTC
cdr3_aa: CASSPTYEQYF

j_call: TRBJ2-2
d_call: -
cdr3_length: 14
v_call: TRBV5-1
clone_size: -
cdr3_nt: TGCGCCAGCAGTTTAGACCGGAACACCGGGGAGCTGTTTTTT
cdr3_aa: CASSLDRNTGELFF

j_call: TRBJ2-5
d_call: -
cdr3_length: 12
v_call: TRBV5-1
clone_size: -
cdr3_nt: TGCGCCAGCAGCGAATTTCAAGAGACCCAGTACTTC
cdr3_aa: CASSEFQETQYF

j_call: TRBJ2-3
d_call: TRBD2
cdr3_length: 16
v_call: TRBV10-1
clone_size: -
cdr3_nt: TGCGCCAGCAGTGGGGCAGAGACTAGCGGGGCAGATACGCAGTATTTT
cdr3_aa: CASSGAETSGADTQYF

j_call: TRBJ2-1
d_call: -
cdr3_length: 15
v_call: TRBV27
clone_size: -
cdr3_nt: TGTGCCAGCAGTTTTGTGGACAGCTCCTACAATGAGCAGTTCTTC
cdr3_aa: CASSFVDSSYNEQFF

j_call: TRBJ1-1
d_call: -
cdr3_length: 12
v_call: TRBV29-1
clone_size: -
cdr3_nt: TGCAGCGTTGACTGGGGGAGCACTGAAGCTTTCTTT
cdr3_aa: CSVDWGSTEAFF

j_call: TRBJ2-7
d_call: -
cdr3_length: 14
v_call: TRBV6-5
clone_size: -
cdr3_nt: TGTGCCAGCAGCTCCCCTGACAAGTCCTACGAGCAGTACTTC
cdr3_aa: CASSSPDKSYEQYF

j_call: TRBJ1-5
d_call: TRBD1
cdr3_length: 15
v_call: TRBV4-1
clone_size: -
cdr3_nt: TGCGCCAGCAGCCCTGGACAGGTCAGCAATCAGCCCCAGCATTTT
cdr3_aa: CASSPGQVSNQPQHF

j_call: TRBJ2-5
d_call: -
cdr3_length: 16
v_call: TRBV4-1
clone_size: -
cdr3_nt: TGCGCCAGCAGCCCGGACCGGGATCAATACCGGGAGACCCAGTACTTC
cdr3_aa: CASSPDRDQYRETQYF

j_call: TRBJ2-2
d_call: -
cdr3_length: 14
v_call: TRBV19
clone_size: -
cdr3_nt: TGTGCCAGTAGTACGGACCAGGGAACCGGGGAGCTGTTTTTT
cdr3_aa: CASSTDQGTGELFF

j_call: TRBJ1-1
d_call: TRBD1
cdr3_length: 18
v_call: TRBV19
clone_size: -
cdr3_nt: TGTGCCAGACGAGAGGGACAGGGGTTCTCCTTTATGAACACTGAAGCTTTCTTT
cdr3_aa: CARREGQGFSFMNTEAFF

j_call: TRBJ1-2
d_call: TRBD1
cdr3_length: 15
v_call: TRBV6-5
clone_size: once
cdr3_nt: TGTGCCAGCAGTAAAGGGACAGGGGCTTTCTATGGCTACACCTTC
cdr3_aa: CASSKGTGAFYGYTF

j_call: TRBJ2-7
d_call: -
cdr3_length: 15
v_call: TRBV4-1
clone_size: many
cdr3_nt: TGCGCCAGCAGCCGCGGGCACTCCTCCTCCTACGAGCAGTACTTC
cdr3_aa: CASSRGHSSSYEQYF

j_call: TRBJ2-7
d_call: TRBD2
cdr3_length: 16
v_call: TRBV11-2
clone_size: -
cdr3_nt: TGTGCCAGCAGCTTAGATATCAGCGGGGGTCTTTACGAGCAGTACTTC
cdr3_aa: CASSLDISGGLYEQYF

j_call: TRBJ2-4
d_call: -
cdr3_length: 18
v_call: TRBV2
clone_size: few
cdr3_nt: TGTGCCAGCAGTGGTTTGGGTTTATTTGGGTCAACCAGGAACATTCAGTACTTC
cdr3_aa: CASSGLGLFGSTRNIQYF

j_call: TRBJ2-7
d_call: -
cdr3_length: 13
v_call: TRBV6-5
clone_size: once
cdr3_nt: TGTGCCAGCAGTTACTCCGCCGGTTACGAGCAGTACTTC
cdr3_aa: CASSYSAGYEQYF